The entry below describes one T cell receptor (beta chain). The antigen is not known. This entry comes from a study of blood T cells in healthy people across ages. The study, taken as a whole, reports: Whereas aged donors had fewer naive CD4+ cells, long-lived donors had more of them and higher diversity.

A second PCR, run for about 6 to 11 cycles, used a sample-barcoded 5' primer plus a J-beta primer mix. In TCRdb, the 5' RACE reads were re-called with MiXCR into one record per CDR3 protein. The repertoire holds some 930,000 distinct CDR3 sequences, with almost 30% as singletons. The CDR3 loop spans 14 amino acids. The V end was cut by 7 bases, the J end by 6 bases, with 15 bases between. In addition, the sample was reused for a study of T cells of mothers and their children. From that report: Every mother supplied over 10 million TCR beta CDR3 reads and every child around 3 million.

The clonotype originates from a middle-aged woman in good health. What was sequenced was blood. This sequence joins TRBV12-3 or TRBV12-4 and TRBJ1-4; D remains ambiguous. This CDR3 is CASKPQEVDEKLFF. Here the CDR3 DNA reads TGTGCCAGCAAACCCCAGGAAGTGGATGAAAAACTGTTTTTT.